This T cell receptor beta chain was captured by sequencing in a study of T cells in localized non-small cell lung cancer. The assay was immunoSEQ multiplex PCR, and TCRdb's table has in-frame clones only and misses some. The sample records 14,000 to 15,000 clones, 85% being singletons. Germline CDR1 is SGHVS and CDR2 is FNYEAQ. V lost 5 bases, J lost 3 bases, and 24 bases lay in between. This CDR3 is built from 18 residues. As concerns this clone: Antigen unknown.

Study-level points and caveats: A median of 57 clones ranked among the top 100 in tumor appeared in adjacent lung.

The TCR sequence derives from a woman aged 35 to 75 with stage I lung adenocarcinoma. The chain recombines TRBV7-6 with TRBJ2-3, with D unresolved. Sequenced material: peripheral blood, taken before any cancer treatment. The CDR3 reads CASSVGRNVAPVTDTQYF. In nucleotides, the CDR3 is TGTGCCAGCAGCGTAGGCAGGAATGTCGCACCCGTAACAGATACGCAGTATTTT.